This T cell receptor beta chain is drawn from a study of early stage breast cancer tumors. Overall study context: Most invasive tumors, about 75% of the 16, were ER+/PR+/HER2-. The study, taken as a whole, reports: Enriched TCRB sequences shared across patients were mostly commonly generated sequences. In most of the 16 patients, blood comparison separated tumor from normal breast.

Each sample had two DNA replicates, 0.45 to 0.65 ug blood or roughly 1.4 ug tissue. Sequencing was performed with immunoSEQ multiplex PCR; in TCRdb, only in-frame clones are kept and a portion is missing. This table has about 50,000 clones, around 80% appearing once. This clone appeared a few times. Its antigen is not known. The receptor was derived from a person between 35 and 49 years old with breast cancer. Sequenced sample: blood.

CDR3 protein: CACKQGTGYTF. The CDR3 bases are TGTGCCTGCAAGCAGGGCACGGGCTACACCTTC. The chain couples TRBV30 to TRBJ1-2; TRBD1 is a possible D gene (5 bases). In germline, CDR1 is GTSNPN, CDR2 SVGIG (reference sequence). This CDR3 is built from 11 residues. The V and J ends lost 6 bases and 8 bases respectively, with 13 bases between them.